This T cell receptor beta chain was found in a study of T cells in Graves' hyperthyroidism and ophthalmopathy. Study information: The blood sample was taken at first diagnosis, before treatment began.

Authors of the study amplified TCR beta CDR3 regions from RNA transcripts. HTBI primers were used for first-round RT-PCR of the TCR CDR3. TCRdb reprocessed the multiplex PCR reads via MiXCR and lists one record per CDR3 protein. The table records about 400,000 distinct CDR3 sequences, around 13% of them present only once. Study-level results: Among clonotypes expanded in thyroid above 0.001, most were also found in blood. Progression to ophthalmopathy was predicted a median of roughly 6.6 months early.

Lactation, pregnancy, other autoimmune disease or uncontrolled infection led to exclusion of patients. As concerns this clonotype: Its target is not known.

Looked up from germline, CDR1 is SGHTA and CDR2 is FQGTGA. Between the trimmed V and J ends, which lost 5 bases and 4 bases, there was a span of 11 bases. The CDR3 is 13 amino acids. The chain combines TRBV7-3 with TRBJ1-1, with D unclear. Sequenced sample: blood. The receptor was derived from a woman aged 25 to 39 with Graves' ophthalmopathy. The CDR3 region has the DNA TGTGCCAGCAGCCTTGGGGAGGTCACTGAAGCTTTCTTT. Amino acid sequence: CASSLGEVTEAFF.